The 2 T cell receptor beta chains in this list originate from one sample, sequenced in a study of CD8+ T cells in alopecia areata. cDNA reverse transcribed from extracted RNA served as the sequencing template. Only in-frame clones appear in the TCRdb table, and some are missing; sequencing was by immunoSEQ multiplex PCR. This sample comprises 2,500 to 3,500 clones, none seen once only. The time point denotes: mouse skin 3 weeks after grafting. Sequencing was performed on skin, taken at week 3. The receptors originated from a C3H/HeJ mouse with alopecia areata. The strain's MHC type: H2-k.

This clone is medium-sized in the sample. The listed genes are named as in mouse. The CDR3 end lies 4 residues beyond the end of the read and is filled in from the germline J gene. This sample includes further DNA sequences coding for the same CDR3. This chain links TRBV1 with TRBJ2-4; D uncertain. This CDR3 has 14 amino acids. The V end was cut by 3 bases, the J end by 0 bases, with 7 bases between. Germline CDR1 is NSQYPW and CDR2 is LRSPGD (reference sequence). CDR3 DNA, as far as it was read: TGCACCTGCAGTGCTCACAATAGTCAAAAC. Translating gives CTCSAHNSQN. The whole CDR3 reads CTCSAHNSQNTLYF.

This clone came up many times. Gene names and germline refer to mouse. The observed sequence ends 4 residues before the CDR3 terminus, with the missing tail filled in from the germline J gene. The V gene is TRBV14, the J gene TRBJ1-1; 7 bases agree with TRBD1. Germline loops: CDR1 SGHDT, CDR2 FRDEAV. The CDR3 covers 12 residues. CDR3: CASSPGQAEVFF. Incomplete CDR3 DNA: TGTGCCAGCAGCCCTGGACAGGCA.